Reported below is one T cell receptor beta chain. This CDR3 has 16 residues. V shed 10 bases and J 6 bases; nucleotides not matched to a gene: 15. Germline CDR1 SGHTA, CDR2 FQGNSA. The PCR had 60 Vbeta and 13 Jbeta primers. The table came from immunoSEQ multiplex PCR; TCRdb's copy has only in-frame clones and leaves some out. Found here are about 160,000 clones, approximately 76% of them singletons; the top ten hold about 1.3%. The entry originates in a study of cytomegalovirus exposure and HLA in healthy donors. Sequenced sample: PBMCs. The chain joins TRBV7-2 to TRBJ2-2; 9 nucleotides match TRBD1. The sequence was collected from a man between 60 and 75 years old in good health and CMV-seronegative. CDR3 DNA sequence: TGTGCCACCAGTGTTGGCTGGACAGGGGCCTCCGGGGAGCTGTTTTTT. Translating it yields CATSVGWTGASGELFF.